The 9 T cell receptor beta chains reported below all come from one sample, sequenced in a study of blood T cell repertoires in COVID-19. Produced via immunoSEQ multiplex PCR; TCRdb's table is partial and in-frame only. The top ten clones hold about 3.5% of a sample with about 160,000 clones, about 86% of them seen once. What was sequenced was PBMCs or T cells enriched from blood (not recorded which). Receptor source: a woman between 45 and 60 years old in a cohort exposed to, infected with or recovered from COVID-19 (not recorded which).

This chain connects TRBV7-2 to TRBJ2-3; D is perhaps TRBD2 (5 bases). The V gene's germline CDR1 is SGHTA and CDR2 FQGNSA. The V end was cut by 4 bases, the J end by 6 bases, with 17 bases between. This CDR3 has 15 residues. CDR3 DNA sequence: TGTGCCAGCAGCTCCAGGACTCACGGAGCGGATACGCAGTATTTT. This encodes CASSSRTHGADTQYF.

The chain employs TRBV5-1 and TRBJ1-1; D is undetermined. This CDR3 has 14 residues. The germline V and J ends were trimmed by 0 bases and 1 base, with 7 bases remaining between them. CDR1 SGHRS and CDR2 YFSETQ come from the germline V gene. The CDR3 DNA reads TGCGCCAGCAGCTTGGACATCTCGAACACTGAAGCTTTCTTT. The encoded protein is CASSLDISNTEAFF.

The chain uses TRBV6-6 and TRBJ1-1, with 7 bases aligning to TRBD1. V shed 5 bases, J shed 0 bases, and the junction held 15 bases outside the gene matches. The CDR3 has 18 amino acids. Germline V gene sequence: CDR1 MNHNY, CDR2 SVGAGI (reference sequence). This CDR3 reads CASSPSVPGQTLNTEAFF. In DNA form, the CDR3 reads TGTGCCAGCAGTCCCAGCGTACCGGGACAGACGCTGAACACTGAAGCTTTCTTT.

J is TRBJ1-2 and V is TRBV7-6; 7 bases align to TRBD1. The trim removed 4 bases at V and 7 bases at J, leaving 6 bases unmatched. The germline V gene has CDR1 SGHVS and CDR2 FNYEAQ. The CDR3 is 13 amino acids. CDR3 in DNA: TGTGCCAGCAGCTCCGACAGGGCTCGTGGCTACACCTTC. Its protein product is CASSSDRARGYTF.

This clone is a singleton in its sample. The chain uses TRBV5-1 and TRBJ2-2; 9 bases match TRBD2. Per the germline V gene, CDR1 is SGHRS and CDR2 is YFSETQ. This CDR3 region has 14 residues. The junction had 0 bases not matched to a gene; V was cut back by 5 bases and J by 1 base. This chain's CDR3 is CASRTSGNTGELFF. In nucleotides, the CDR3 is TGCGCCAGCAGGACTAGCGGGAACACCGGGGAGCTGTTTTTT.

V usage is TRBV19 and J usage is TRBJ1-2; 9 nucleotides match TRBD1. CDR3 length: 13 amino acids. CDR1 and CDR2 (germline): LNHDA, SQIVND (reference sequence). The V segment lost 6 bases and the J segment 4 bases; nucleotides outside the gene matches: 3. This CDR3 reads CASSRTGVYGYTF. CDR3 nucleotide sequence: TGTGCCAGTAGCCGGACAGGGGTCTATGGCTACACCTTC.

The rearrangement joins TRBV19 to TRBJ2-3; 7 positions agree with TRBD1. Germline V CDR1 and CDR2: LNHDA, SQIVND (reference sequence). The junction had 10 bases not matched to a gene; V was cut back by 10 bases and J by 0 bases. This CDR3 spans 15 amino acids. In DNA, the CDR3 is TGTGCCACTAAGGACAGGAGAACTAGCACAGATACGCAGTATTTT. This gives the protein CATKDRRTSTDTQYF. The entire variable domain, with the rest obtained from reference TRBV19 and TRBJ2-3, is as follows: DGGITQSPKYLFRKEGQNVTLSCEQNLNHDAMYWYRQDPGQGLRLIYYSQIVNDFQKGDIAEGYSVSREKKESFPLTVTSAQKNPTAFYLCATKDRRTSTDTQYFGPGTRLTVL.

The CDR3 bases are TGTGCCAGCAGTCAACGGAGTACTGGGGCCAACGTCCTGACTTTC. Protein product: CASSQRSTGANVLTF. This chain uses TRBV28 with TRBJ2-6, with no clear D. The CDR3 has 15 amino acids. V lost 5 bases, J lost 2 bases, and 10 bases lay in between. Germline V gives CDR1 MDHEN, CDR2 SYDVKM.

The chain has TRBV4-1 and TRBJ2-7, with 7 bases aligning to TRBD1. V was clipped by 0 bases and J by 5 bases; unmatched bases: 4. The CDR3 runs to 14 residues. In germline, CDR1 is MGHRA, CDR2 YSYEKL. The DNA for the CDR3 is TGCGCCAGCAGCCAAGACTTGACAGGGCACGAGCAGTACTTC. Its protein is CASSQDLTGHEQYF.